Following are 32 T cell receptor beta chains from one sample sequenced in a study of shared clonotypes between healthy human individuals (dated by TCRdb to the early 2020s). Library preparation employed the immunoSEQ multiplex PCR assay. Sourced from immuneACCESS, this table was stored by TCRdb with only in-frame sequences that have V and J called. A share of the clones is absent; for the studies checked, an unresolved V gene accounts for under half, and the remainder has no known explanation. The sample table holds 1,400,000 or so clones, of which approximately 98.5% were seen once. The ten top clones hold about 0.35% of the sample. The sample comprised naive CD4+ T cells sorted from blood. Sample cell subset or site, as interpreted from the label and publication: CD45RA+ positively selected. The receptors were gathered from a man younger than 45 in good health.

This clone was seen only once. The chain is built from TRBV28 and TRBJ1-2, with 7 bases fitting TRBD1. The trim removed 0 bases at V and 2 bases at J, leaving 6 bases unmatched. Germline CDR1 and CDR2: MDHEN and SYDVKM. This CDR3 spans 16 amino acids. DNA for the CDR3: TGTGCCAGCAGTTTATGGACCCAGGGGGGGAACTATGGCTACACCTTC. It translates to CASSLWTQGGNYGYTF.

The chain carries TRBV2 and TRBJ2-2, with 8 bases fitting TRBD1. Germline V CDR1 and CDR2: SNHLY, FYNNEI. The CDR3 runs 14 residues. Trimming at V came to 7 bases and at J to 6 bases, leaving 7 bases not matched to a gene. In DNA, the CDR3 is TGTGCCAGCACCCGGACAGGGATCGCCGGGGAGCTGTTTTTT. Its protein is CASTRTGIAGELFF.

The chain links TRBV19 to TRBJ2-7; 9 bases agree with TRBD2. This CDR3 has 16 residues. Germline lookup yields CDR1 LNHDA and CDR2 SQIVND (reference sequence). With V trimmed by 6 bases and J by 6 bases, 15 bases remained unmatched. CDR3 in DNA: TGTGCCAGTAGCCTCCCTGGGGCGGGAGGGCCTCGCGAGCAGTACTTC. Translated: CASSLPGAGGPREQYF.

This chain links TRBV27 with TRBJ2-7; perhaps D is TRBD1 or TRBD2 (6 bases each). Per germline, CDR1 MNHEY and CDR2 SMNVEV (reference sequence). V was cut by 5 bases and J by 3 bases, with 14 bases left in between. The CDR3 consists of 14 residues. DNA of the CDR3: TGTGCCAGCAGTGGGACACTAGCCGGCTACGAGCAGTACTTC. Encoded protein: CASSGTLAGYEQYF.

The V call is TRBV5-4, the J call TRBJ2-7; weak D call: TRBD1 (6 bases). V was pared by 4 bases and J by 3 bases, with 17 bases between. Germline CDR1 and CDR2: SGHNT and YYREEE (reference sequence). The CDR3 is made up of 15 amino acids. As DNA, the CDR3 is TGTGCCAGCAGCCCAGGGACATCGCCGAACTACGAGCAGTACTTC. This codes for CASSPGTSPNYEQYF. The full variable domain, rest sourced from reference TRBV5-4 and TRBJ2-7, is ETGVTQSPTHLIKTRGQQVTLRCSSQSGHNTVSWYQQALGQGPQFIFQYYREEENGRGNFPPRFSGLQFPNYSSELNVNALELDDSALYLCASSPGTSPNYEQYFGPGTRLTVT.

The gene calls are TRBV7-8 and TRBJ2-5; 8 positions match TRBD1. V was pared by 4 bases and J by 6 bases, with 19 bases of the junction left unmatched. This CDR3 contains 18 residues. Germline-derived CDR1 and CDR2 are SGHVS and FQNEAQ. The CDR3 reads CASSSPIRTGSARKTQYF. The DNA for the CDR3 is TGTGCCAGCAGCTCCCCAATCCGGACAGGGAGTGCCAGGAAGACCCAGTACTTC. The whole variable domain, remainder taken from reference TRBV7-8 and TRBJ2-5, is GAGVSQSPRYKVAKRGQDVALRCDPISGHVSLFWYQQALGQGPEFLTYFQNEAQLDKSGLPSDRFFAERPEGSVSTLKIQRTQQEDSAVYLCASSSPIRTGSARKTQYFGPGTRLLVL.

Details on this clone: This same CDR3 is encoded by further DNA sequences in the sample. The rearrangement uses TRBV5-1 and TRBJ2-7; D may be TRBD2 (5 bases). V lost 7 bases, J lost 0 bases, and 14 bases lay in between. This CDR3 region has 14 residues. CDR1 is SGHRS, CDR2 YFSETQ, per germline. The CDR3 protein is CASSSTGSSYEQYF. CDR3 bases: TGCGCCAGCTCCTCGACGGGAAGCTCCTACGAGCAGTACTTC.

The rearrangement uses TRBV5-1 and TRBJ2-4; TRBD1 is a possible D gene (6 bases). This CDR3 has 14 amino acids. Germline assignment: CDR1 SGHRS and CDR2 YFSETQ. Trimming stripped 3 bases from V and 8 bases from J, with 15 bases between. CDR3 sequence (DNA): TGCGCCAGCAGCTCACAGGGAGATGGAGACATTCAGTACTTC. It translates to CASSSQGDGDIQYF.

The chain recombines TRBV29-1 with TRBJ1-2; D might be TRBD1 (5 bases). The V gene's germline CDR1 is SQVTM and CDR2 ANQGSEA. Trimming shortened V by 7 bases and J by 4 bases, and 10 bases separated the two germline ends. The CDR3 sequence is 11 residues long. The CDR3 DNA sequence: TGCAGCGCCTCGACAGCCTATGGCTACACCTTC. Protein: CSASTAYGYTF.

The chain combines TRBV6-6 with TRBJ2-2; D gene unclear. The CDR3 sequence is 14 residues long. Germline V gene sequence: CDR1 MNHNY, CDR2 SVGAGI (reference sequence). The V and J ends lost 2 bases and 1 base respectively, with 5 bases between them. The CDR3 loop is CASSYLQNTGELFF. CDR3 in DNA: TGTGCCAGCAGTTACCTACAGAACACCGGGGAGCTGTTTTTT.

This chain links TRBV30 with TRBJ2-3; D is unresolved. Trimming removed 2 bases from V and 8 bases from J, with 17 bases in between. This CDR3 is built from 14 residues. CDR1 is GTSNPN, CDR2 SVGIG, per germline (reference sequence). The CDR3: CAWSSSSGPFTQYF. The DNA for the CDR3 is TGTGCCTGGAGTTCCTCAAGTGGCCCTTTTACGCAGTATTTT. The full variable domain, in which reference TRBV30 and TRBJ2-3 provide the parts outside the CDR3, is SQTIHQWPATLVQPVGSPLSLECTVEGTSNPNLYWYRQAAGRGLQLLFYSVGIGQISSEVPQNLSASRPQDRQFILSSKKLLLSDSGFYLCAWSSSSGPFTQYFGPGTRLTVL.

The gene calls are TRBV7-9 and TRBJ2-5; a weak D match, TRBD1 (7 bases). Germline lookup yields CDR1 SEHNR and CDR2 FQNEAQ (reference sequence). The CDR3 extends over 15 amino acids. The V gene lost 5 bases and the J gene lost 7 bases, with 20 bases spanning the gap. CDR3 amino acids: CASSPDRTMMGTQYF. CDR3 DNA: TGTGCCAGCAGCCCGGACAGGACTATGATGGGGACCCAGTACTTC.

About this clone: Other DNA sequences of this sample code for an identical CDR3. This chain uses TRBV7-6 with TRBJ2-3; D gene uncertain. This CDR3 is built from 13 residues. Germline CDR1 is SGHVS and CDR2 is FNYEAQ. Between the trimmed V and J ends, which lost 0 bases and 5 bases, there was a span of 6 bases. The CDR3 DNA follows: TGTGCCAGCAGCTTAGCGCAAGGAGATACGCAGTATTTT. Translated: CASSLAQGDTQYF.

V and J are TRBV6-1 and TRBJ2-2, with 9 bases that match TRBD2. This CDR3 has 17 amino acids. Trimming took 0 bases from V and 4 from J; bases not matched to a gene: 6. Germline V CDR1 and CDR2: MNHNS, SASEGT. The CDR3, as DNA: TGTGCCAGCAGTGAAGCCCCATTAGCGGGAGTCACCGGGGAGCTGTTTTTT. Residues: CASSEAPLAGVTGELFF.

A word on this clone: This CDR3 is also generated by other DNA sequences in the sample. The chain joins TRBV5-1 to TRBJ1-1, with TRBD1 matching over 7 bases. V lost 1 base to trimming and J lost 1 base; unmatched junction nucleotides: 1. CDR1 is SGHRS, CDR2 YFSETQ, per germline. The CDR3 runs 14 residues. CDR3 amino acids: CASSLTGENTEAFF. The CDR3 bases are TGCGCCAGCAGCTTGACAGGGGAGAACACTGAAGCTTTCTTT. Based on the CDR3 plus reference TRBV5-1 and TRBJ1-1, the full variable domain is KAGVTQTPRYLIKTRGQQVTLSCSPISGHRSVSWYQQTPGQGLQFLFEYFSETQRNKGNFPGRFSGRQFSNSRSEMNVSTLELGDSALYLCASSLTGENTEAFFGQGTRLTVV.

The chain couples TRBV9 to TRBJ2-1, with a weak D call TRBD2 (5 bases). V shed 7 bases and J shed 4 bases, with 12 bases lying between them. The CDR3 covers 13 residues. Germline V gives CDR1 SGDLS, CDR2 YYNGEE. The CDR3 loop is CASAGGAYNEQFF. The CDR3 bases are TGTGCCAGCGCCGGAGGCGCTTACAATGAGCAGTTCTTC. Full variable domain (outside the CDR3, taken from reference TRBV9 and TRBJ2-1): DSGVTQTPKHLITATGQRVTLRCSPRSGDLSVYWYQQSLDQGLQFLIQYYNGEERAKGNILERFSAQQFPDLHSELNLSSLELGDSALYFCASAGGAYNEQFFGPGTRLTVL.

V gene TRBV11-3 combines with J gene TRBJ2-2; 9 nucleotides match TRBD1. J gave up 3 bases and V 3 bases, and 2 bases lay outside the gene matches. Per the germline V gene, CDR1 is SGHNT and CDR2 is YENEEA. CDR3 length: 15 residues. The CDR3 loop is CASSFRDRDTGELFF. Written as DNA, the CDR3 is TGTGCCAGCAGCTTCCGGGACAGGGACACCGGGGAGCTGTTTTTT.

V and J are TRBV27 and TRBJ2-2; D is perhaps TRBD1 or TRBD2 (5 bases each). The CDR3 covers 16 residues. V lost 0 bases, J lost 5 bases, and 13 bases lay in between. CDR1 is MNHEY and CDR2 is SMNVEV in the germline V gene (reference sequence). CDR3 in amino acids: CASSLSRGVGTGELFF. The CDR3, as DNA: TGTGCCAGCAGTTTATCGAGGGGCGTGGGGACCGGGGAGCTGTTTTTT.

CDR3 amino acids: CASSISPPGGEQYF. The CDR3 bases are TGTGCCAGTAGTATAAGCCCCCCCGGGGGCGAGCAGTACTTC. The rearrangement joins TRBV19 to TRBJ2-7; tentatively, D is TRBD2 (6 bases). CDR1 and CDR2 from the germline V gene are LNHDA and SQIVND (reference sequence). CDR3 length: 14 amino acids. Trimming shortened V by 2 bases and J by 6 bases, and 14 bases separated the two germline ends.

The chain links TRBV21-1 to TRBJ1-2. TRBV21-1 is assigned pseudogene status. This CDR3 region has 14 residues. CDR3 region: CASSKRRDVYGYTF. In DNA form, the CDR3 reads TGTGCCAGCAGCAAACGACGGGACGTCTATGGCTACACCTTC.

The CDR3 DNA reads TGTGCCAGCAGCTTAGCCGGCTACACCTTC. As protein: CASSLAGYTF. The V and J genes are TRBV7-9 and TRBJ1-2; no firm D call. The CDR3 is 10 residues long. Between the trimmed V and J ends, which lost 0 bases and 8 bases, there was a span of 1 base. Germline lookup yields CDR1 SEHNR and CDR2 FQNEAQ (reference sequence).

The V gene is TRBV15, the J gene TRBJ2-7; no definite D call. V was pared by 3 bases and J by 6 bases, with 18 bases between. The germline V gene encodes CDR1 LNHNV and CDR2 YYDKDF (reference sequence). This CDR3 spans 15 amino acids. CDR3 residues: CATSRHQSIEREQYF. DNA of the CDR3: TGTGCCACCAGCAGGCACCAAAGCATCGAGCGCGAGCAGTACTTC.

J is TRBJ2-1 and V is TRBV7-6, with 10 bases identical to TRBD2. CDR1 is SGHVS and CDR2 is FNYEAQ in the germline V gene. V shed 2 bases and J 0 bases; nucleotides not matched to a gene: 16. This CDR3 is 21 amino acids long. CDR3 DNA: TGTGCCAGCAGCTTATCCCCCCGGGCTAGCGGGAGTGGGGGCTCCTACAATGAGCAGTTCTTC. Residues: CASSLSPRASGSGGSYNEQFF. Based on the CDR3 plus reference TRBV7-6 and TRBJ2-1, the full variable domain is GAGVSQSPRYKVTKRGQDVALRCDPISGHVSLYWYRQALGQGPEFLTYFNYEAQQDKSGLPNDRFSAERPEGSISTLTIQRTEQRDSAMYRCASSLSPRASGSGGSYNEQFFGPGTRLTVL.

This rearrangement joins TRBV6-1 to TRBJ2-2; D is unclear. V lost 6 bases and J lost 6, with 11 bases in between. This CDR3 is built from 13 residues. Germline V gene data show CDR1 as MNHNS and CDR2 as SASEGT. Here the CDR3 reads CASRDVGPGELFF. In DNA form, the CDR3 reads TGTGCCAGCAGGGATGTCGGGCCCGGGGAGCTGTTTTTT.

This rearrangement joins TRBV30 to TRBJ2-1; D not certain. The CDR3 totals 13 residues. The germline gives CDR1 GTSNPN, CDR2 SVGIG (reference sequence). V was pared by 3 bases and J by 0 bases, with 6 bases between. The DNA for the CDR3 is TGTGCCTGGAGCACGACCTCCTACAATGAGCAGTTCTTC. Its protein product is CAWSTTSYNEQFF. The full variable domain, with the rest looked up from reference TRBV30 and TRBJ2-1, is SQTIHQWPATLVQPVGSPLSLECTVEGTSNPNLYWYRQAAGRGLQLLFYSVGIGQISSEVPQNLSASRPQDRQFILSSKKLLLSDSGFYLCAWSTTSYNEQFFGPGTRLTVL.

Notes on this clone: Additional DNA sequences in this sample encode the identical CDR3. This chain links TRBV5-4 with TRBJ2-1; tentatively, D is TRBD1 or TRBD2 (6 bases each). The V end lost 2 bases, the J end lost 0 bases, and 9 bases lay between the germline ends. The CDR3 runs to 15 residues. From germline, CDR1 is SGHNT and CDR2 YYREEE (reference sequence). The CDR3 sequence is CASSFGGSSYNEQFF. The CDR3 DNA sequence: TGTGCCAGCAGCTTCGGGGGCAGCTCCTACAATGAGCAGTTCTTC.

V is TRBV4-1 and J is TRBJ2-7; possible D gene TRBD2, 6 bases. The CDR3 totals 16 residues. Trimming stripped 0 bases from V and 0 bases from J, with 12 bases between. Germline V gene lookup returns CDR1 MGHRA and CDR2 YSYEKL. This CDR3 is CASSQESGGSSYEQYF. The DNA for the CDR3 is TGCGCCAGCAGCCAAGAAAGTGGGGGGAGCTCCTACGAGCAGTACTTC.

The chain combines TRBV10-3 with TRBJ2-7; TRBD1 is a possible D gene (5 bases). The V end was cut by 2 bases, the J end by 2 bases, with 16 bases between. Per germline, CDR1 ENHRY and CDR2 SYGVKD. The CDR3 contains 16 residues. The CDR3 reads CAISERPQGRTYEQYF. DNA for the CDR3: TGTGCCATCAGTGAGCGACCCCAGGGTAGGACCTACGAGCAGTACTTC.

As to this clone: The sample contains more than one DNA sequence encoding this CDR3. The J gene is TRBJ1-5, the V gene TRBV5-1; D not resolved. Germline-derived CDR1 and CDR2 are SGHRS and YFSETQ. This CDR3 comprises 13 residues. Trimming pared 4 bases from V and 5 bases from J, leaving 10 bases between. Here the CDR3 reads CASSLLTDQPQHF. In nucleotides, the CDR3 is TGCGCCAGCAGCCTCCTGACGGATCAGCCCCAGCATTTT.

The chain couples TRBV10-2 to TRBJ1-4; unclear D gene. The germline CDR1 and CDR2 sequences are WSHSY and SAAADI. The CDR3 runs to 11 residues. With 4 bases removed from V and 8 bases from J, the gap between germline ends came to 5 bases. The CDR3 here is CASSAKEKLFF. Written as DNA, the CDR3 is TGCGCCAGCAGTGCAAAGGAAAAACTGTTTTTT.

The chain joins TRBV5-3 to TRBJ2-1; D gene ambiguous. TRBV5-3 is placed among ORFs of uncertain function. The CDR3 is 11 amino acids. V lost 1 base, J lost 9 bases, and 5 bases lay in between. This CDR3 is CARSLRSEQFF. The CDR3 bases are TGTGCCAGAAGCTTGAGGTCTGAGCAGTTCTTC.

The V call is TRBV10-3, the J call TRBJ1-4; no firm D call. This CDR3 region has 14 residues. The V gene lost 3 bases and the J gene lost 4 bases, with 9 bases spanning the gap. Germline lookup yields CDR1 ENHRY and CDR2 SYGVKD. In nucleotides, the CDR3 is TGTGCCATCAGTGATAACGCTTTTAATGAAAAACTGTTTTTT. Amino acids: CAISDNAFNEKLFF.